This TCR beta chain was documented in a study of T cells after yellow fever vaccination. One entry per CDR3 protein results from TCRdb running MiXCR on the 5' RACE reads. The sample records about 320,000 distinct CDR3 sequences, 6.8% being singletons. This clonotype was recorded at least ten times. The CDR3 runs 13 residues. V gave up 6 bases and J gave up 6 bases, with 13 bases separating them. Germline V lookup: CDR1 SGHVS, CDR2 FQNEAQ. Sequencing used PBMCs, obtained about 41 days after the first yellow fever vaccination. This sequence joins TRBV7-8 and TRBJ2-3, with D perhaps matching TRBD1 (5 bases). The clonotype originates from a man aged 18 to 29 who received the YFV17D yellow fever vaccine. The CDR3 region has the DNA TGTGCCAGCAGGAACAGGTTCGCTGATACGCAGTATTTT. Encoded protein: CASRNRFADTQYF.